These 16 T cell receptor beta chains came from one sample sequenced in a study of cytomegalovirus exposure and HLA in healthy donors. The method was immunoSEQ multiplex PCR; TCRdb's version includes in-frame clones alone and lacks a portion of them. The sample lists about 360,000 clones, 80% to 90% occurring once. The sequencing sample was made of PBMCs. Every receptor here comes from a woman in her late teens or twenties in good health and CMV-seronegative.

V is TRBV30 and J is TRBJ2-2; TRBD1 might be the D (5 bases). CDR3 length equals 13 residues. Germline assignment: CDR1 GTSNPN and CDR2 SVGIG (reference sequence). V lost 4 bases to trimming and J lost 1 base, with 7 bases between them. CDR3 in DNA: TGTGCCTGGAATAGGGGGAACACCGGGGAGCTGTTTTTT. This sequence encodes CAWNRGNTGELFF.

The chain employs TRBV6-6 and TRBJ2-7, with a possible D match to TRBD1 (6 bases). The CDR3 has 16 amino acids. Germline V CDR1 and CDR2: MNHNY, SVGAGI (reference sequence). The germline V and J ends were trimmed by 0 bases and 6 bases, with 18 bases remaining between them. In DNA form, the CDR3 reads TGTGCCAGCAGTTACTCTCGGGACACTAACTGCACCGAGCAGTACTTC. Translation gives CASSYSRDTNCTEQYF.

This chain links TRBV5-1 with TRBJ1-1; possibly TRBD1 for D (6 bases). Between the trimmed V and J ends, which lost 1 base and 1 base, there was a span of 8 bases. Germline values: CDR1 SGHRS, CDR2 YFSETQ. The CDR3 has 14 amino acids. The CDR3 bases are TGCGCCAGCAGCTTGTGGGGACAGAACACTGAAGCTTTCTTT. Residues: CASSLWGQNTEAFF. Full variable domain (missing parts from reference TRBV5-1 and TRBJ1-1): KAGVTQTPRYLIKTRGQQVTLSCSPISGHRSVSWYQQTPGQGLQFLFEYFSETQRNKGNFPGRFSGRQFSNSRSEMNVSTLELGDSALYLCASSLWGQNTEAFFGQGTRLTVV.

The V gene is TRBV28, the J gene TRBJ1-2; tentatively, D is TRBD1 (5 bases). V dropped 3 bases and J dropped 8 bases, with 10 bases sitting between them. Germline V gene lookup returns CDR1 MDHEN and CDR2 SYDVKM. The CDR3 extends over 12 amino acids. The CDR3 sequence is CASSFSGRGYTF. The CDR3 coding sequence is TGTGCCAGCAGTTTCTCAGGGCGCGGCTACACCTTC.

The table lists this clone with a few counts. V usage is TRBV11-2 and J usage is TRBJ1-3, with 7 bases matching TRBD1. Germline values: CDR1 SGHAT, CDR2 FQNNGV. J was trimmed by 1 base and V by 5 bases; bases with no gene match: 2. The CDR3 has 14 amino acids. The CDR3 reads CASSATGSGNTIYF. In nucleotides, the CDR3 is TGTGCCAGCAGCGCGACAGGGTCTGGAAACACCATATATTTT.

This clone was seen only once. The chain has TRBV30 and TRBJ2-5; the match to TRBD1 covers 7 bases. Trimming at V came to 8 bases and at J to 2 bases, leaving 8 bases not matched to a gene. Germline values: CDR1 GTSNPN, CDR2 SVGIG (reference sequence). The CDR3 is 13 amino acids. This chain's CDR3 is CAGARTGQETQYF. The CDR3 bases are TGTGCCGGGGCCAGGACAGGACAAGAGACCCAGTACTTC.

The V and J genes are TRBV5-4 and TRBJ1-2, with D uncertain. V was clipped by 4 bases and J by 5 bases, with 24 bases between them. The germline V gene has CDR1 SGHNT and CDR2 YYREEE (reference sequence). The CDR3 covers 17 residues. The CDR3 DNA sequence: TGTGCCAGCAGCGCTGGAGGTAATGTCAGGACTGGGTATGGCTACACCTTC. Residues: CASSAGGNVRTGYGYTF.

This chain joins TRBV6-6 and TRBJ2-2, with 7 bases identical to TRBD2. J was trimmed by 5 bases and V by 6 bases; bases with no gene match: 6. Germline CDR1 is MNHNY and CDR2 is SVGAGI (reference sequence). This CDR3 region has 14 residues. The CDR3 DNA reads TGTGCCAGCAGCCCCCCGGGGGGTACCGGGGAGCTGTTTTTT. Translated, it gives CASSPPGGTGELFF.

The chain employs TRBV27 and TRBJ1-5; D ambiguous. Trimming removed 5 bases at V and 3 bases at J, with 17 bases between. Per germline, CDR1 MNHEY and CDR2 SMNVEV (reference sequence). The CDR3 runs to 16 residues. CDR3 sequence: CASSVGPFTTNQPQHF. CDR3 sequence (DNA): TGTGCCAGCAGTGTTGGGCCCTTCACAACCAATCAGCCCCAGCATTTT.

The gene calls are TRBV2 and TRBJ2-1, with 10 positions matching TRBD1. The germline CDR1 and CDR2 sequences are SNHLY and FYNNEI. J gave up 3 bases and V 4 bases, and 0 bases lay outside the gene matches. The CDR3 consists of 14 residues. CDR3 nucleotides: TGTGCCAGCAGTGGGACAGGGGGCTACAATGAGCAGTTCTTC. This translates into CASSGTGGYNEQFF.

This sequence joins TRBV29-1 and TRBJ2-7; TRBD2 aligns across 8 bases. Unmatched junction bases numbered 4, after V lost 4 bases and J lost 2 bases. Germline-derived CDR1 and CDR2 are SQVTM and ANQGSEA. CDR3 size: 13 residues. The CDR3 loop reads CSVVSGATYEQYF. The CDR3 DNA follows: TGCAGCGTTGTTAGCGGGGCTACCTACGAGCAGTACTTC.

The V and J genes are TRBV2 and TRBJ2-7, with 7 bases lining up with TRBD2. Germline CDR1 SNHLY, CDR2 FYNNEI. Losses at the gene ends were 10 bases for V and 0 bases for J; bases not matched to a gene: 9. CDR3 length: 14 residues. The CDR3 loop is CATRGPGGSYEQYF. The CDR3, as DNA: TGTGCCACCAGAGGCCCGGGAGGCTCCTACGAGCAGTACTTC.

The CDR3 sequence is CSVDQGGNYGYTF. CDR3 DNA sequence: TGCAGCGTTGACCAGGGTGGTAACTATGGCTACACCTTC. This chain joins TRBV29-1 and TRBJ1-2; possibly TRBD1 for D (5 bases). The CDR3 spans 13 residues. Per germline, CDR1 SQVTM and CDR2 ANQGSEA. V dropped 3 bases and J dropped 1 base, with 9 bases sitting between them.

DNA for the CDR3: TGCGCCAGCAGCCAAGATCCGGGGCTAGCGGGGCAAGAGACCCAGTACTTC. Residues: CASSQDPGLAGQETQYF. The chain combines TRBV4-1 with TRBJ2-5; 9 nucleotides match TRBD2. The CDR3 extends over 17 amino acids. Trimming took 0 bases from V and 2 from J; bases not matched to a gene: 7. Germline CDR1 is MGHRA and CDR2 is YSYEKL.

The rearrangement links TRBV6-5 to TRBJ2-6; 7 nucleotides align to TRBD1. V gave up 2 bases and J gave up 8 bases; unmatched junction bases: 9. Germline CDR1 reads MNHEY; CDR2 reads SVGAGI. The CDR3 spans 16 residues. The chain's CDR3 is CASSYADRVGSNVLTF. The CDR3 bases are TGTGCCAGCAGTTACGCAGACAGGGTAGGGTCCAACGTCCTGACTTTC.

This chain connects TRBV7-9 to TRBJ1-1; possible D gene TRBD1, 6 bases. Trimming removed 1 base at V and 1 base at J, with 10 bases between. This CDR3 spans 15 amino acids. Germline V gene sequence: CDR1 SEHNR, CDR2 FQNEAQ (reference sequence). Here the CDR3 reads CASSLGPRGNTEAFF. The CDR3 coding sequence is TGTGCCAGCAGCTTAGGCCCCAGGGGGAACACTGAAGCTTTCTTT.